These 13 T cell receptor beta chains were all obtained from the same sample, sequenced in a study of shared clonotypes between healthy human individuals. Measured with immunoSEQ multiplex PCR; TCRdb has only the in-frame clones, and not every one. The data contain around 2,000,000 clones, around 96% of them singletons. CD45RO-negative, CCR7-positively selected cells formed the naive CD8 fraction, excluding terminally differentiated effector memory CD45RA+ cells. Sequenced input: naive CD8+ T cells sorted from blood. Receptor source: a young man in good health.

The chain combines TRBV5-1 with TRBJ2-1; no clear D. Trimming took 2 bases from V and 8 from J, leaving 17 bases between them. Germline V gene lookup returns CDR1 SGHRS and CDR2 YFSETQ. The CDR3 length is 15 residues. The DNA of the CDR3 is TGCGCCAGCAGCTTCCGGGCTCCAGGCGGCGATGAGCAGTTCTTC. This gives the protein CASSFRAPGGDEQFF.

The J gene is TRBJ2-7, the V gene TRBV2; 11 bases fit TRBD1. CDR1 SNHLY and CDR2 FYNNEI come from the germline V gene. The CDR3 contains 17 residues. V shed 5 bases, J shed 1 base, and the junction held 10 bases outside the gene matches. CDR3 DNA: TGTGCCAGCAGTCGCGGGACAGGGGGTCGCGAGTCCTACGAGCAGTACTTC. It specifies CASSRGTGGRESYEQYF.

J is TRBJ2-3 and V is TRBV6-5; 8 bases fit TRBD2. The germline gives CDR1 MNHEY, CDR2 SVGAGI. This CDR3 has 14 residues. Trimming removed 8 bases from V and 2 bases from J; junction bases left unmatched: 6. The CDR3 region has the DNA TGTGCCAGCCGATTTAGCGGGACCACAGATACGCAGTATTTT. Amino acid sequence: CASRFSGTTDTQYF.

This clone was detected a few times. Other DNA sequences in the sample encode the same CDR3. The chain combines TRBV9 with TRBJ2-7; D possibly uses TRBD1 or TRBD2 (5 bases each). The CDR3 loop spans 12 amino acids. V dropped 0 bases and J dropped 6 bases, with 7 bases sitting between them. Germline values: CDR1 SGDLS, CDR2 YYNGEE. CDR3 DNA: TGTGCCAGCAGCGTAGGGGACGGCGAGCAGTACTTC. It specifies CASSVGDGEQYF.

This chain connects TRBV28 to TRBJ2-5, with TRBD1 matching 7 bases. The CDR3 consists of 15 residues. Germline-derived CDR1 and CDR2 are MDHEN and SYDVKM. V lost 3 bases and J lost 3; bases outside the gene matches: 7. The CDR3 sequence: CASSFSGGPEETQYF. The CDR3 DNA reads TGTGCCAGCAGTTTCTCAGGGGGACCGGAAGAGACCCAGTACTTC.

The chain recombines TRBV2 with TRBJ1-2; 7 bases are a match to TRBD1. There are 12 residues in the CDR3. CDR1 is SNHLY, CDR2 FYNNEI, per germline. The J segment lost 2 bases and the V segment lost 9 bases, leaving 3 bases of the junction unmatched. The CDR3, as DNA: TGTGCCAGAGACAGGGTCAACTATGGCTACACCTTC. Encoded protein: CARDRVNYGYTF.

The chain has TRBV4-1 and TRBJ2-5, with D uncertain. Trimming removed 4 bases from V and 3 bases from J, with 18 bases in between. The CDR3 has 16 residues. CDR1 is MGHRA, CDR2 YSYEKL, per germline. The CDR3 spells CASSLSWSDLEETQYF. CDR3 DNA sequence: TGCGCCAGCAGCCTATCGTGGTCGGATCTAGAAGAGACCCAGTACTTC.

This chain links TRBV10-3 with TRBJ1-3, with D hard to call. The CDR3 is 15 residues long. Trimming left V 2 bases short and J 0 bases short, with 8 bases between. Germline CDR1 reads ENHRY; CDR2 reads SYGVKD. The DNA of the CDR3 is TGTGCCATCAGTGAGCATGAGAACTCTGGAAACACCATATATTTT. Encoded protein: CAISEHENSGNTIYF.

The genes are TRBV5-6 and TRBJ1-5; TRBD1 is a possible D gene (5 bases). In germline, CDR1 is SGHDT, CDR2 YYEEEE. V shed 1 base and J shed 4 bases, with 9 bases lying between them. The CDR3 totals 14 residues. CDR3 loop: CASSLWGLNQPQHF. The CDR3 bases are TGTGCCAGCAGCTTGTGGGGCCTTAATCAGCCCCAGCATTTT.

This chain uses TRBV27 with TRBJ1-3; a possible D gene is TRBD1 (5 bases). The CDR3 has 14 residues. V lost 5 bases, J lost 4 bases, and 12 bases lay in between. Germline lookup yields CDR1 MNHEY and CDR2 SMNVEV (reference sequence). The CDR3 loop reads CASSPDWGGNTIYF. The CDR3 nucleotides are TGTGCCAGCAGTCCCGACTGGGGCGGAAACACCATATATTTT.

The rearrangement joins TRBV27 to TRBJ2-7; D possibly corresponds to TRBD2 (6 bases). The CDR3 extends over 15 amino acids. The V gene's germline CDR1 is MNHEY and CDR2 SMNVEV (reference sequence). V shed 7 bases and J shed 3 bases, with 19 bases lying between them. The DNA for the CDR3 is TGTGCCAGCATTAGTTTGCGGGATGCTAACTACGAGCAGTACTTC. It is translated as CASISLRDANYEQYF.

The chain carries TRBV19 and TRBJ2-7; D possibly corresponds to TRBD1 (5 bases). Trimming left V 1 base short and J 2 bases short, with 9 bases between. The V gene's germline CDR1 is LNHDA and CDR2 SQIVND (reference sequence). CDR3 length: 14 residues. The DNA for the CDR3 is TGTGCCAGTAGTATAGTCGGCAGGGCCTACGAGCAGTACTTC. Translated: CASSIVGRAYEQYF.

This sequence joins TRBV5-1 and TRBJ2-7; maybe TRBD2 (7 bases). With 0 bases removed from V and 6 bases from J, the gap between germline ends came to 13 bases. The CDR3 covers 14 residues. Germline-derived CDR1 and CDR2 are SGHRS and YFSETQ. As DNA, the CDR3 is TGCGCCAGCAGCTTGGCGGGGGGCAATGGCGAGCAGTACTTC. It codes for CASSLAGGNGEQYF. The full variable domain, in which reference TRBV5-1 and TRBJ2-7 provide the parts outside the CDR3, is KAGVTQTPRYLIKTRGQQVTLSCSPISGHRSVSWYQQTPGQGLQFLFEYFSETQRNKGNFPGRFSGRQFSNSRSEMNVSTLELGDSALYLCASSLAGGNGEQYFGPGTRLTVT.